A selection of T cell receptor beta chains follows, all from one sample in a study of T-cell memory formation after mild COVID-19. TCRdb recomputed calls from the 5' RACE reads with MiXCR, one row per CDR3 protein. The table lists 540,000 or so distinct CDR3 sequences, about a fifth of them singletons. Sequencing was carried out using PBMCs or a T cell subset sorted from them (not recorded which). These receptors all come from an adult woman who had mild COVID-19 (a few samples of this study predate the infection). Cell type and time point are not known. The conserved cysteine and the conserved F or W are not part of the CDR3 here. The order of the fields is J gene, clone size, CDR3 length, V gene, CDR3 protein. Clone size is shown for a subset of rows, as once, few, many or a class of expanded clone.

TRBJ1-2,few,13,TRBV12-3/TRBV12-4,ASSFGGRVNYGYT
TRBJ2-7,-,12,TRBV5-1,ASSLAGERYEQY
TRBJ1-1,-,11,TRBV29-1,SVDLNGTPEAF
TRBJ2-2,few,14,TRBV6-6,ASSYSRPGEAGELF
TRBJ2-1,-,16,TRBV5-6,ASSLWWPSGRIEGEQF
TRBJ1-6,few,12,TRBV7-9,ASSSDRVHSPLH
TRBJ2-3,-,13,TRBV24-1,ATSATTSLTDTQY
TRBJ2-6,-,15,TRBV12-3/TRBV12-4,ASSQGGGLSGANVLT
TRBJ2-3,-,13,TRBV7-8,ASSSKGLGPDTQY
TRBJ2-1,-,12,TRBV24-1,ATRTSGSGNEQF